Below, 14 T cell receptor beta chains from the same sample are listed, as sequenced in a study of blood T cell repertoires in COVID-19. Profiled with immunoSEQ multiplex PCR; TCRdb holds only in-frame clones, not every one. The sample yields a few hundred thousand clones, around 87% seen once. The source material was PBMCs or T cells enriched from blood (not recorded which). These receptors all stem from a man aged 40-49 years in a cohort exposed to, infected with or recovered from COVID-19 (not recorded which).

J is TRBJ1-5 and V is TRBV5-5; unclear D gene. Trimming removed 6 bases from V and 4 bases from J, with 11 bases in between. Germline lookup yields CDR1 SGHKS and CDR2 YYEKEE (reference sequence). The CDR3 is 13 amino acids. CDR3 DNA: TGTGCCAGCACCGTGGGCCAAAATCAGCCCCAGCATTTT. As protein: CASTVGQNQPQHF.

The genes are TRBV7-6 and TRBJ2-7, with 11 positions matching TRBD2. The V gene end was trimmed by 0 bases and the J gene end by 2 bases; junction bases not matched to a gene: 6. This CDR3 has 17 residues. Germline V CDR1 and CDR2: SGHVS, FNYEAQ. This chain's CDR3 is CASSLASSSGRPYEQYF. The CDR3 nucleotides read TGTGCCAGCAGCTTAGCCTCCTCTAGCGGGAGGCCCTACGAGCAGTACTTC.

The chain uses TRBV12-5 and TRBJ2-1, with 9 nucleotides matching TRBD1. This CDR3 region has 17 residues. From germline, CDR1 is LGHNT and CDR2 FRNRAP. The ends lost 0 bases at V and 8 bases at J; junction bases unmatched: 11. The CDR3 coding sequence is TGTGCTAGTGGTTTGGTACGTCGGGGACAGGGTCGGGATGAGCAGTTCTTC. Its translation: CASGLVRRGQGRDEQFF. The variable domain in full, with the rest retrieved from reference TRBV12-5 and TRBJ2-1, is DARVTQTPRHKVTEMGQEVTMRCQPILGHNTVFWYRQTMMQGLELLAYFRNRAPLDDSGMPKDRFSAEMPDATLATLKIQPSEPRDSAVYFCASGLVRRGQGRDEQFFGPGTRLTVL.

The CDR3 sequence: CAWTRGGAGTGELFF. The CDR3 DNA sequence: TGTGCCTGGACAAGAGGGGGCGCGGGGACCGGGGAGCTGTTTTTT. The chain uses TRBV30 and TRBJ2-2, with D possibly being TRBD1 (7 bases). The length of the CDR3 is 15 residues. Trimming cost V 4 bases and J 5 bases, with 17 bases left between them. Germline V CDR1 and CDR2: GTSNPN, SVGIG (reference sequence).

This clone has just a few counts. The chain carries TRBV7-3 and TRBJ2-5; 10 bases are shared with TRBD2. There are 15 residues in the CDR3. Germline V lookup: CDR1 SGHTA, CDR2 FQGTGA. The trim removed 5 bases at V and 3 bases at J, leaving 6 bases unmatched. CDR3 protein: CASSPAGGFEETQYF. The CDR3 DNA sequence: TGTGCCAGCAGCCCAGCGGGAGGGTTTGAAGAGACCCAGTACTTC.

The chain couples TRBV11-2 to TRBJ2-3; 10 bases align to TRBD2. CDR3 length: 16 residues. Germline V lookup: CDR1 SGHAT, CDR2 FQNNGV. Trimming at V came to 5 bases and at J to 4 bases, leaving 9 bases not matched to a gene. The CDR3: CASSPTLAGVSDTQYF. CDR3 coding DNA: TGTGCCAGCAGCCCAACGCTAGCGGGAGTCTCAGATACGCAGTATTTT.

This clone was counted only a few times. This chain connects TRBV6-1 to TRBJ1-2; no clear D gene. The CDR3 covers 14 residues. The V gene's germline CDR1 is MNHNS and CDR2 SASEGT. Trimming removed 1 base at V and 4 bases at J, with 10 bases between. CDR3 in DNA: TGTGCCAGCAGTGAAGTGGCGCACAGCTATGGCTACACCTTC. Amino acid sequence: CASSEVAHSYGYTF.

The chain carries TRBV7-9 and TRBJ1-5; TRBD1 might be the D (5 bases). V gave up 2 bases and J gave up 15 bases, with 14 bases separating them. From germline, CDR1 is SEHNR and CDR2 FQNEAQ (reference sequence). CDR3 length: 12 amino acids. Written as DNA, the CDR3 is TGTGCCAGCAGCTTAATGGGGGAGGTCTGGCATTTT. Translating gives CASSLMGEVWHF.

This clone has just one count. The rearrangement uses TRBV11-2 and TRBJ1-2; D is possibly TRBD1 (6 bases). The CDR3 contains 12 residues. Between the trimmed V and J ends, which lost 5 bases and 6 bases, there was a span of 10 bases. In germline, CDR1 is SGHAT, CDR2 FQNNGV. CDR3 sequence reads: CASSANRDGYTF. Here the CDR3 DNA reads TGTGCCAGCAGCGCCAACAGGGATGGCTACACCTTC.

This clone was seen repeatedly, ten times or more. V gene TRBV6-1 combines with J gene TRBJ2-7, with D unresolved. Germline CDR1 is MNHNS and CDR2 is SASEGT. This CDR3 contains 15 residues. V was trimmed by 3 bases and J by 6 bases, leaving 18 bases between them. The DNA for the CDR3 is TGTGCCAGCAGTGAGCTGGCGGATGTAGTCGCCGAGCAGTACTTC. It codes for CASSELADVVAEQYF.

This chain joins TRBV5-8 and TRBJ2-5; 7 bases line up with TRBD1. The germline gives CDR1 SGHTS, CDR2 YDEGEE. V dropped 4 bases and J dropped 6; count of bases not matched to a gene: 12. The CDR3 runs to 15 residues. CDR3 loop: CASSTRDSNRKTQYF. The CDR3 DNA reads TGTGCCAGCAGCACCCGGGACAGTAATAGGAAGACCCAGTACTTC.

The CDR3 region is CASSPIQTGGYTF. The CDR3 DNA reads TGTGCCAGCAGTCCTATTCAGACGGGAGGCTACACCTTC. This rearrangement joins TRBV27 to TRBJ1-2; the D is unclear. V lost 5 bases and J 8 bases, leaving 15 bases between the germline ends. The CDR3 runs to 13 residues. The germline CDR1 and CDR2 sequences are MNHEY and SMNVEV (reference sequence).

The chain links TRBV5-1 to TRBJ2-7; D is perhaps TRBD2 (5 bases). The CDR3 is 14 residues long. The germline V and J ends were trimmed by 5 bases and 4 bases, with 16 bases remaining between them. In germline, CDR1 is SGHRS, CDR2 YFSETQ. CDR3 DNA sequence: TGCGCCAGCAGTGAGAGGGAGAAAGGTTACGAGCAGTACTTC. This gives the protein CASSEREKGYEQYF.

The chain recombines TRBV19 with TRBJ1-5, with TRBD1 matching over 9 bases. The CDR3 length is 16 residues. The germline V gene has CDR1 LNHDA and CDR2 SQIVND (reference sequence). V lost 4 bases and J lost 0; bases outside the gene matches: 4. The CDR3 protein is CASSTQGAYSNQPQHF. CDR3 bases: TGTGCCAGTAGTACACAGGGGGCGTATAGCAATCAGCCCCAGCATTTT.